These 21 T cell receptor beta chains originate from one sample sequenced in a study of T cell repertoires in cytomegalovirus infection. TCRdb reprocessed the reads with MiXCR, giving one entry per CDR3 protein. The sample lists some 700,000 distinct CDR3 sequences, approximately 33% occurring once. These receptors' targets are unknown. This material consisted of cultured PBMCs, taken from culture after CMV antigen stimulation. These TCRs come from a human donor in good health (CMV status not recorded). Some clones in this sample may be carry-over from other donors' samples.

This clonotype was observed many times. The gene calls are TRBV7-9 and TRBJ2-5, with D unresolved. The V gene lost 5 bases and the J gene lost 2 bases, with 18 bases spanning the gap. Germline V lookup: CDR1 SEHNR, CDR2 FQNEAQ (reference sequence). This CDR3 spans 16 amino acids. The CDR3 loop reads CASSPAQGRLQETQYF. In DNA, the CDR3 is TGTGCCAGCAGCCCCGCCCAAGGACGGCTACAAGAGACCCAGTACTTC.

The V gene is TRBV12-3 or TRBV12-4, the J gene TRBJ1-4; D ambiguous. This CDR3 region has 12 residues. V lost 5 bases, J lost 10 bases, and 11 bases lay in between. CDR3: CASSRGGGKLFF. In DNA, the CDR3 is TGTGCCAGCAGTCGGGGAGGCGGAAAACTGTTTTTT.

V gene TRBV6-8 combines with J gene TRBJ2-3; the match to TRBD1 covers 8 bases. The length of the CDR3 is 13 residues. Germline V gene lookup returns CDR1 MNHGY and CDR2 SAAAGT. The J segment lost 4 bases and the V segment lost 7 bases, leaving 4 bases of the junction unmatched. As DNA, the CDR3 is TGTGCCAGCAACAGGGGGGCCGCAGATACGCAGTATTTT. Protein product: CASNRGAADTQYF.

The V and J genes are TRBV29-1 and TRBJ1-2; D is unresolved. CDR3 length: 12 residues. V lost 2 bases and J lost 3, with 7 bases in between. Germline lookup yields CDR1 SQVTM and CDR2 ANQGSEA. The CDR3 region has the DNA TGCAGCGTTGAATTGACATACTATGGCTACACCTTC. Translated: CSVELTYYGYTF. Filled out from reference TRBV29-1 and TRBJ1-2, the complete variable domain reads SAVISQKPSRDICQRGTSLTIQCQVDSQVTMMFWYRQQPGQSLTLIATANQGSEATYESGFVIDKFPISRPNLTFSTLTVSNMSPEDSSIYLCSVELTYYGYTFGSGTRLTVV.

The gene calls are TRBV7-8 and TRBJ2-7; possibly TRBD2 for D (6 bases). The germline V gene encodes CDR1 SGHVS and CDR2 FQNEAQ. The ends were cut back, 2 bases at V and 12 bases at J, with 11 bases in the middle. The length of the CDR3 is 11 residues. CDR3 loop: CASSLFAGLYF. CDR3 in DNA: TGTGCCAGCAGCTTATTTGCGGGACTGTACTTC.

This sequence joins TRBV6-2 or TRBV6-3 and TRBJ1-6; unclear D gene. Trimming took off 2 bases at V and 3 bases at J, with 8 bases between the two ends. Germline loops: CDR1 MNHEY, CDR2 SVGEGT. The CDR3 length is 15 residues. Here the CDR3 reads CASSYPRNYNSPLHF. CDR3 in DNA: TGTGCCAGCAGTTACCCAAGAAACTATAATTCACCCCTCCACTTT.

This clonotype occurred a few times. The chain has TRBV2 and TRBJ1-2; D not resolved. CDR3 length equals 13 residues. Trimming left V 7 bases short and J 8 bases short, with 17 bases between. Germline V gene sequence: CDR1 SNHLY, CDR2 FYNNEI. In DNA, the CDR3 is TGTGCCAGCAACCCCTTCGGACCGGGAGGCTACACCTTC. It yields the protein CASNPFGPGGYTF.

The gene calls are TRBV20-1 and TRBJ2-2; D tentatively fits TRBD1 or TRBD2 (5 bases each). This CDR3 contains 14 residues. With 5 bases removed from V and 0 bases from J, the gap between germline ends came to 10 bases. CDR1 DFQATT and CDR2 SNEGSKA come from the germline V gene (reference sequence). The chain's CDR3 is CSAPGTANTGELFF. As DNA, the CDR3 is TGCAGTGCTCCTGGGACGGCGAACACCGGGGAGCTGTTTTTT.

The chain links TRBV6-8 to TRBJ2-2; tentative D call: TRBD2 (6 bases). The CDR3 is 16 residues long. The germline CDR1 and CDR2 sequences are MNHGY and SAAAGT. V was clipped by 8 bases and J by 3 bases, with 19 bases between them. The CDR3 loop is CASGVQEGKYTGELFF. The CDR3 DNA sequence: TGTGCCAGCGGCGTACAGGAGGGCAAGTACACCGGGGAGCTGTTTTTT.

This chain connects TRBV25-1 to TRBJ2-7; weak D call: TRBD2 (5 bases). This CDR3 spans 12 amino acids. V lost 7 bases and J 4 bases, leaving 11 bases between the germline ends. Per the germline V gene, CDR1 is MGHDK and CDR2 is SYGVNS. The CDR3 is CASKLGDYEQYF. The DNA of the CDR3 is TGTGCCAGCAAACTCGGGGATTACGAGCAGTACTTC.

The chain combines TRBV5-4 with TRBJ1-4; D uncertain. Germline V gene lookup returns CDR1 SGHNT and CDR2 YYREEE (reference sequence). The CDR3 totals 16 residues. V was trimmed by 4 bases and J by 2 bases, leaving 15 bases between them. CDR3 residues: CASSRSGASTNEKLFF. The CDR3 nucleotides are TGTGCCAGCAGCCGGTCGGGCGCGTCGACTAATGAAAAACTGTTTTTT.

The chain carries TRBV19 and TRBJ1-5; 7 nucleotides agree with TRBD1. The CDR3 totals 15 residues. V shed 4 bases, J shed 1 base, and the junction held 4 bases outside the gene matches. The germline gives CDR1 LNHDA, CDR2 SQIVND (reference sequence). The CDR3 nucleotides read TGTGCCAGTAGTAATGACAGGGCGAGCAATCAGCCCCAGCATTTT. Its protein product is CASSNDRASNQPQHF. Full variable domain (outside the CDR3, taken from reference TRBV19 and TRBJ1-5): DGGITQSPKYLFRKEGQNVTLSCEQNLNHDAMYWYRQDPGQGLRLIYYSQIVNDFQKGDIAEGYSVSREKKESFPLTVTSAQKNPTAFYLCASSNDRASNQPQHFGDGTRLSIL.

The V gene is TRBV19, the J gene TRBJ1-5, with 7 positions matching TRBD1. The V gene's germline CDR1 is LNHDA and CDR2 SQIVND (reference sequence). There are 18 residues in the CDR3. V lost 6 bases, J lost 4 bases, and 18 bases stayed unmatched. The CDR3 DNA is TGTGCCAGTAGCTCCTTTATCGGTGGCCTCAGGGGGAATCAGCCCCAGCATTTT. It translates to CASSSFIGGLRGNQPQHF.

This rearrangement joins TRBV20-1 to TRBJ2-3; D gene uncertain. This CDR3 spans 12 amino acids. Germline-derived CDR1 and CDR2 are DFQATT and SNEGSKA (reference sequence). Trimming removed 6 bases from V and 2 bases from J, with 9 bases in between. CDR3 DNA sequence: TGCAGTGCCCAGAGACCCACAGATACGCAGTATTTT. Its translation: CSAQRPTDTQYF.

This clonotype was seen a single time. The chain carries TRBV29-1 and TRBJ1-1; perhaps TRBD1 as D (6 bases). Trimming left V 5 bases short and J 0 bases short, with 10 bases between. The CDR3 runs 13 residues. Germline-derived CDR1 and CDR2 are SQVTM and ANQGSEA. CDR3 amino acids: CSVRRDMNTEAFF. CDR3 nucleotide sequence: TGCAGCGTTCGGAGGGACATGAACACTGAAGCTTTCTTT.

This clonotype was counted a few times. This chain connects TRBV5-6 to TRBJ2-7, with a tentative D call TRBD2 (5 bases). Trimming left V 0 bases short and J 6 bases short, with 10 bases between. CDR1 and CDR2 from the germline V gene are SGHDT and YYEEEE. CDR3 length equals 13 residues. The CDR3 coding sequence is TGTGCCAGCAGCTTGGTCGGGGTCTCCGAGCAGTACTTC. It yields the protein CASSLVGVSEQYF.

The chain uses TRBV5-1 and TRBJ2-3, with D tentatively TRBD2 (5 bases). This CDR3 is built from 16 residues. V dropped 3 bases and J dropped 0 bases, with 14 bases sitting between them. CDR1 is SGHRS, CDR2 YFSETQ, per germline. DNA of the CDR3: TGCGCCAGCAGCTCAGCGGAATTTACTAGCACAGATACGCAGTATTTT. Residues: CASSSAEFTSTDTQYF.

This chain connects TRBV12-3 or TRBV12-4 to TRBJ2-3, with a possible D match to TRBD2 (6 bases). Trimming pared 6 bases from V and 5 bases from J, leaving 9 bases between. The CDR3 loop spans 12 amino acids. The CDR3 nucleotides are TGTGCCAGCAGCACAGCGGGAGATACGCAGTATTTT. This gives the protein CASSTAGDTQYF.

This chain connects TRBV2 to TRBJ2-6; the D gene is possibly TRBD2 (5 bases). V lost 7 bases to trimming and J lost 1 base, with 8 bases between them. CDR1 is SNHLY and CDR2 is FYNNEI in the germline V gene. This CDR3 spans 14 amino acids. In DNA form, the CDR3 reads TGTGCCAGCAAATGGGAGTCTGGGGCCAACGTCCTGACTTTC. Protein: CASKWESGANVLTF. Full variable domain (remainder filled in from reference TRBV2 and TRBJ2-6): EPEVTQTPSHQVTQMGQEVILRCVPISNHLYFYWYRQILGQKVEFLVSFYNNEISEKSEIFDDQFSVERPDGSNFTLKIRSTKLEDSAMYFCASKWESGANVLTFGAGSRLTVL.

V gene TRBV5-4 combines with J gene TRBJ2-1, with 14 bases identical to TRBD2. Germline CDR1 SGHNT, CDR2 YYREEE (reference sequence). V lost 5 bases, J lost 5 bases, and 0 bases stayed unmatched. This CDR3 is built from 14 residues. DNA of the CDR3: TGTGCCAGCAGGGGACTAGCGGGAGACAATGAGCAGTTCTTC. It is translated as CASRGLAGDNEQFF.

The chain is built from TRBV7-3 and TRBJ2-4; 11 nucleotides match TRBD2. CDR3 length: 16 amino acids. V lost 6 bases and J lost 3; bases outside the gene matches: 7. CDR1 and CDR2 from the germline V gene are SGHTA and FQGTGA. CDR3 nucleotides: TGTGCCAGCAGGCCCACTAGCGGGGGTGACAAAAACATTCAGTACTTC. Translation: CASRPTSGGDKNIQYF.